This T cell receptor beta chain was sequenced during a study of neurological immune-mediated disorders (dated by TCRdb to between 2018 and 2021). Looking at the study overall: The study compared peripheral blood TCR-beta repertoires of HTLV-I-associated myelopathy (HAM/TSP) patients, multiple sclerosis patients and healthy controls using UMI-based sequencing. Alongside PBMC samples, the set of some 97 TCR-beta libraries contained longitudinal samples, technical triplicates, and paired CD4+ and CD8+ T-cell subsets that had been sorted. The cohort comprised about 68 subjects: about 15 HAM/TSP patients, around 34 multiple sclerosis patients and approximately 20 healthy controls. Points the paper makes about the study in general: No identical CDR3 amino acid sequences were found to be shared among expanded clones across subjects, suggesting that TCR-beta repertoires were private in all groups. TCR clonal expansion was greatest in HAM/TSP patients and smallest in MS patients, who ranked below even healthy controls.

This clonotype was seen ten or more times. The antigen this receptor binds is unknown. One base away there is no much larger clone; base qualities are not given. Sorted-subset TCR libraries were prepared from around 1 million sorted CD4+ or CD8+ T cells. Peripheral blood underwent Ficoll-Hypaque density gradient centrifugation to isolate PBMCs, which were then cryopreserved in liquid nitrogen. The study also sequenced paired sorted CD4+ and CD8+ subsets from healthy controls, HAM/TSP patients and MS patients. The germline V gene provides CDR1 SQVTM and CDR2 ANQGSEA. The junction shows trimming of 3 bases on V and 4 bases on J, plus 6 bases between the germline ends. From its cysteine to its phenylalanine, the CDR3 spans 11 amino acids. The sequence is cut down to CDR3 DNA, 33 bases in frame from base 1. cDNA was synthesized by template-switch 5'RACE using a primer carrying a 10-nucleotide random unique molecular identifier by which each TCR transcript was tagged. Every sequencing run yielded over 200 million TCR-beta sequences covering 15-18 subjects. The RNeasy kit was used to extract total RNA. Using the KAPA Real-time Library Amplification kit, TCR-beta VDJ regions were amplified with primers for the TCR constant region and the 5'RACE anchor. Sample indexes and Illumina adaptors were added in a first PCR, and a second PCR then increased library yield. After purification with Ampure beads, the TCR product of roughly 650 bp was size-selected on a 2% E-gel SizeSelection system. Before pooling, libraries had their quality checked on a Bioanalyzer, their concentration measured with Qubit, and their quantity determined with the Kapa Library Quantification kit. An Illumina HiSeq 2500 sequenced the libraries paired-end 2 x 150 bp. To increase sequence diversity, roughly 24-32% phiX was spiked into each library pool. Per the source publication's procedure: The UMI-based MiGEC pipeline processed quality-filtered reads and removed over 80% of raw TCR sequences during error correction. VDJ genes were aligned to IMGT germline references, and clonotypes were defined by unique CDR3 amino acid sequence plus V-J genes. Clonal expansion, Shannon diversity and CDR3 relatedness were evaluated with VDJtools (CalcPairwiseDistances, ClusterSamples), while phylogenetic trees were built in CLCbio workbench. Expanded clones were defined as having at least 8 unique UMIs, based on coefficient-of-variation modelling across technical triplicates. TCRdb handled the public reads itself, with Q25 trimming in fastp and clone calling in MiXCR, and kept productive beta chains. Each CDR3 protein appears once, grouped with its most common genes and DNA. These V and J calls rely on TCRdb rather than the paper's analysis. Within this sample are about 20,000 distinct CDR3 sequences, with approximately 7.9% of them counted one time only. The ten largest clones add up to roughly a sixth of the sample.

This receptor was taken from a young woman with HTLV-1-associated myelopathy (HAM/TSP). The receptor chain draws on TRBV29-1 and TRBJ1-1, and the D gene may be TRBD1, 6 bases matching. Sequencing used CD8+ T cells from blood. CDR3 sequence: CSVEGATEAFF. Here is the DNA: TGCAGCGTTGAGGGGGCCACTGAAGCTTTCTTT. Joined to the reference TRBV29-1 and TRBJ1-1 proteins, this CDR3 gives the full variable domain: SAVISQKPSRDICQRGTSLTIQCQVDSQVTMMFWYRQQPGQSLTLIATANQGSEATYESGFVIDKFPISRPNLTFSTLTVSNMSPEDSSIYLCSVEGATEAFFGQGTRLTVV.